Presented here are 15 T cell receptor beta chains from one specimen sequenced in a study of molecular identifiers for immune sequencing clone quantification. TCRdb reanalysed the PCR reads using MiXCR and keeps one entry per CDR3 protein. The sample holds about 320,000 distinct CDR3 sequences; about 20% are singletons and the top ten take about 0.81%. Specimen: naive CD8+ T cells from blood, with Jurkat cell RNA spiked in. Subset given: FACS-sorted CD8+CD4-CCR7+CD45RA+ naive T cells. The receptors derive from a human donor in good health. Some libraries in this study had Jurkat cell RNA spiked in.

This clonotype was counted between two and nine times. This sequence joins TRBV2 and TRBJ1-4, with 10 bases fitting TRBD1. CDR1 and CDR2 from the germline V gene are SNHLY and FYNNEI. The V gene end was trimmed by 3 bases and the J gene end by 1 base; junction bases not matched to a gene: 5. The CDR3 totals 17 residues. CDR3 amino acids: CASSETWTGGTNEKLFF. The CDR3 nucleotides read TGTGCCAGCAGTGAGACCTGGACAGGGGGAACTAATGAAAAACTGTTTTTT.

As to this clonotype: One end of the junction fails to match germline, which may point to a read error. The chain uses TRBV20-1 and TRBJ2-3; D is undetermined. From germline, CDR1 is DFQATT and CDR2 SNEGSKA (reference sequence). The CDR3 runs 15 residues. The DNA for the CDR3 is TGCAGTGCTGGAGATTATCCTAGAATCTCAGATACGCAGTACTTT. It yields the protein CSAGDYPRISDTQYF.

In this sample, this clonotype turned up many times. The chain uses TRBV6-2 or TRBV6-3 and TRBJ2-3, with D perhaps TRBD1 (5 bases). Trimming removed 7 bases from V and 2 bases from J, with 16 bases in between. Germline V gene lookup returns CDR1 MNHEY and CDR2 SVGEGT. The CDR3 covers 15 residues. This chain's CDR3 is CASKKDTGITDTQYF. The CDR3 DNA sequence: TGTGCCAGCAAGAAGGACACTGGGATCACAGATACGCAGTATTTT.

Worth noting for this clonotype: This may be a read error: a much more frequent sequence differs by one nucleotide. The chain has TRBV6-1 and TRBJ1-4; 9 nucleotides align to TRBD1. The CDR3 is made up of 16 amino acids. With 4 bases clipped from V and 7 bases from J, the junction kept 10 bases outside the gene matches. Per the germline V gene, CDR1 is MNHNS and CDR2 is SASEGT. The CDR3, as DNA: TGTGCCAGCAGTGGAGGGACAGGGAGTTCGTTTGAAAAACTGTTTTTT. This translates into CASSGGTGSSFEKLFF.

In its sample, this clonotype was seen many times. The V gene is TRBV7-9, the J gene TRBJ2-7, with D perhaps TRBD1 (6 bases). Germline-derived CDR1 and CDR2 are SEHNR and FQNEAQ (reference sequence). The CDR3 contains 14 residues. V lost 6 bases to trimming and J lost 0 bases, with 12 bases between them. The CDR3 coding sequence is TGTGCCAGCAGTCACACAGGGCCCTCCTACGAGCAGTACTTC. Translation gives CASSHTGPSYEQYF.

This clonotype has at least ten counts. The V and J genes are TRBV20-1 and TRBJ2-7, with D possibly TRBD2 on 6 matching bases. The V end was cut by 5 bases, the J end by 2 bases, with 10 bases between. There are 12 residues in the CDR3. Germline V gene lookup returns CDR1 DFQATT and CDR2 SNEGSKA (reference sequence). The DNA of the CDR3 is TGCAGTGCTCGGGACTTTACCTACGAGCAGTACTTC. This translates into CSARDFTYEQYF.

To note about this clonotype: A read error may be the cause here, since a much bigger clone is one base away. This chain connects TRBV7-3 to TRBJ2-1, with 11 positions matching TRBD2. CDR3 length: 15 residues. Looked up from germline, CDR1 is SGHTA and CDR2 is FQGTGA. CDR3 amino acids: CASSLGTSGFNEQSF. CDR3 nucleotides: TGTGCCAGCAGCTTAGGGACTAGCGGATTCAATGAGCAGTCCTTC.

A remark on this clonotype: This may come from a read error, since a much larger clone is one base off. V is TRBV29-1 and J is TRBJ2-7; D might be TRBD2 (6 bases). Germline values: CDR1 SQVTM, CDR2 ANQGSEA. V was cut by 5 bases and J by 7 bases, with 15 bases left in between. The CDR3 loop spans 12 amino acids. CDR3 protein: CSVKGQAGEQYF. Here the CDR3 DNA reads TGCAGCGTTAAAGGCCAGGCGGGGGAGCAGTACTTC.

This clonotype was detected many times. V is TRBV6-6 and J is TRBJ2-3, with no clear D. V was clipped by 0 bases and J by 9 bases, with 16 bases between them. Germline CDR1 reads MNHNY; CDR2 reads SVGAGI (reference sequence). CDR3 length: 15 residues. The CDR3 DNA reads TGTGCCAGCAGTTACTCGGTCGTCCTGGTAGACACGCAGTATTTT. This translates into CASSYSVVLVDTQYF.

Comment on this clonotype: Being one base from a much bigger clone, this may be a read error. The rearrangement uses TRBV6-7 and TRBJ1-5, with D maybe TRBD1 (6 bases). TRBV6-7 is treated as an ORF (open reading frame) with a function not yet certain. The CDR3 is 16 amino acids. CDR3 nucleotides: TGTGCCTGCAGTTACTCGATGCCAGGGGCCGGTCAGCCCCAGCATTTT. It is translated as CACSYSMPGAGQPQHF.

In this sample, this clonotype turned up many times. The chain joins TRBV5-6 to TRBJ2-7; D might be TRBD1 (6 bases). The length of the CDR3 is 13 residues. Deletions cut 5 bases from V and 2 bases from J, with 11 bases between. Germline V gives CDR1 SGHDT, CDR2 YYEEEE. The CDR3 DNA reads TGTGCCAGCAGAGGGGGTGAAGCCTACGAGCAGTACTTC. Protein product: CASRGGEAYEQYF. Based on the CDR3 plus reference TRBV5-6 and TRBJ2-7, the full variable domain is DAGVTQSPTHLIKTRGQQVTLRCSPKSGHDTVSWYQQALGQGPQFIFQYYEEEERQRGNFPDRFSGHQFPNYSSELNVNALLLGDSALYLCASRGGEAYEQYFGPGTRLTVT.

This clonotype was seen repeatedly, ten times or more. The rearrangement joins TRBV20-1 to TRBJ2-7; 7 bases are a match to TRBD2. Looked up from germline, CDR1 is DFQATT and CDR2 is SNEGSKA (reference sequence). The CDR3 is made up of 14 amino acids. After removal of 4 bases from V and 3 bases from J, the junction contained 9 bases not matched to a gene. Here the CDR3 DNA reads TGCAGTGCTACATGGGAGCGGGGTGACTACGAGCAGTACTTC. It yields the protein CSATWERGDYEQYF.

The CDR3 coding sequence is TGTGCCAGCAGCCTCTCCTCCAGGGTTCGGGAAAAACTGTTTTTT. Its translation is CASSLSSRVREKLFF. V and J are TRBV5-6 and TRBJ1-4; possibly TRBD1 for D (5 bases). CDR3 length: 15 residues. Per germline, CDR1 SGHDT and CDR2 YYEEEE. V gave up 4 bases and J gave up 8 bases, with 18 bases separating them.

The chain employs TRBV20-1 and TRBJ2-7; no clear D. CDR3 size: 15 residues. The germline V gene has CDR1 DFQATT and CDR2 SNEGSKA (reference sequence). The V gene lost 1 base and the J gene lost 3 bases, with 16 bases spanning the gap. CDR3 protein: CSARGNKSPNYEQYF. As DNA, the CDR3 is TGCAGTGCTAGAGGTAACAAGAGCCCGAACTACGAGCAGTACTTC.

This clonotype was counted many times. The chain links TRBV6-6 to TRBJ2-1, with D possibly matching TRBD2 (6 bases). The CDR3 extends over 17 amino acids. Germline-derived CDR1 and CDR2 are MNHNY and SVGAGI (reference sequence). Trimming cost V 4 bases and J 2 bases, with 18 bases left between them. The CDR3 DNA follows: TGTGCCAGCAGTTCTCCGGGACTCAGGACCCCCTACAATGAGCAGTTCTTC. This sequence encodes CASSSPGLRTPYNEQFF.